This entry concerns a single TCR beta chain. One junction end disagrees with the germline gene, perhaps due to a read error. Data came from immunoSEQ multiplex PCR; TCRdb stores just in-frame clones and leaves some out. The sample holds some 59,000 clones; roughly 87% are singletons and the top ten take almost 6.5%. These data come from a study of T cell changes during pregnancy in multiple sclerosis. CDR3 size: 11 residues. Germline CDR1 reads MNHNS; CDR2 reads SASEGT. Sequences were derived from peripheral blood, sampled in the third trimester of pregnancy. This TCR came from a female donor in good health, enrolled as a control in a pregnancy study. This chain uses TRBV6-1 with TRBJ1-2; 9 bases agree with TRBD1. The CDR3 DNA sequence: TGTGCCAGCAGTACCACAGGGGGCTGCACCTTC. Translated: CASSTTGGCTF.